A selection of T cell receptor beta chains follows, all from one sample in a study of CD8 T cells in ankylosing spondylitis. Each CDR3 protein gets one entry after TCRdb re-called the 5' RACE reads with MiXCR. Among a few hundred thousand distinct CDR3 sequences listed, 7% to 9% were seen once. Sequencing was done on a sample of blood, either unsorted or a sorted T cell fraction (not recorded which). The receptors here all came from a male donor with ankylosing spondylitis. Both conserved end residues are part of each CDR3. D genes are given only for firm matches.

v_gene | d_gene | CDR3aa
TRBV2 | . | CAIQKLRGSSYEQYF
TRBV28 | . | CASKEGGGETQYF
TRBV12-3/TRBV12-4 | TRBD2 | CASSFAGAVTGELFF
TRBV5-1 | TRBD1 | CASSSPQGVNEQYF
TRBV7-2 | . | CASSPRGAGAGAYEQYF
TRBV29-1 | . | CSVERGPGELFF
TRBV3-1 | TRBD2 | CASSQLMRGAFEQYF
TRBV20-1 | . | CSARGSGNSYEQYF
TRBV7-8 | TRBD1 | CASSIPRDRDLAESTGELFF
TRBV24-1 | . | CATSDGAGAEQFF
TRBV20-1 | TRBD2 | CSAQFWGGTPYNEQFF
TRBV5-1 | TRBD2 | CASSLEGGRTGFF
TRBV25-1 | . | CASSEGNSPLHF
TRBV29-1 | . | CSVGGSQETQYF
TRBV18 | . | CASSPGGGSPYNEQFF
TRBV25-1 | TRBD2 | CASSDPPGNRASGSVSTDTQYF
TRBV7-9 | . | CASSPGQFLIYEQYF
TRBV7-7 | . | CASSLWEMNTGELFF
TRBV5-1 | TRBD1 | CASSLEQGTQETQYF
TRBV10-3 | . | CAISENSTRVETQYF
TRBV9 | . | CASNFWGHYIDEQFF
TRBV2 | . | CASKAWENTIYF
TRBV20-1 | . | CSARDAGRDTEAFF
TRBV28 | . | CASRFRVGTQYF
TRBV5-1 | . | CASSQWGQPNTEAFF
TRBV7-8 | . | CASSLLVSTDTQYF